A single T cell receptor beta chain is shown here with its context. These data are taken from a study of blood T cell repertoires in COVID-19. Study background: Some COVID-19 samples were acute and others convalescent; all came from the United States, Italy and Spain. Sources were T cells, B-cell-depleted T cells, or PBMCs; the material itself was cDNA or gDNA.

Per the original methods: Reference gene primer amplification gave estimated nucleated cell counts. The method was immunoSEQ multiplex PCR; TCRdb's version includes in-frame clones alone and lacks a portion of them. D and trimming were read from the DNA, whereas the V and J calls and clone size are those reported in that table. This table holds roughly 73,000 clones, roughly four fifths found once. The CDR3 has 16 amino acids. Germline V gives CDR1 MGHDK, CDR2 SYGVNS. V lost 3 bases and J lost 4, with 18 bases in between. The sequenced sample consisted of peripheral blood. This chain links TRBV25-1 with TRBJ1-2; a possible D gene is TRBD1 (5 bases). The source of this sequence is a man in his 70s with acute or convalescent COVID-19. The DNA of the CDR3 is TGTGCCAGCAGTGATCTAGGGGCGTCTGGGATCTATGGCTACACCTTC. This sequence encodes CASSDLGASGIYGYTF.